Presented here are 29 T cell receptor beta chains from one specimen sequenced in a study of shared clonotypes between healthy human individuals. The table came from immunoSEQ multiplex PCR; TCRdb's copy has only in-frame clones and leaves some out. The table has roughly 700,000 clones, roughly 88% seen once. Source material: memory CD8+ T cells from PBMCs. Sample subset: CD45RO+ cells pooled with CCR7-negative TemRA cells. All receptors come from a man between 18 and 29 years old in good health. Some clones in this sample may be carry-over from other donors' samples.

The chain couples TRBV7-3 to TRBJ2-3; 9 bases fit TRBD1. The CDR3 runs 15 residues. Germline V gene lookup returns CDR1 SGHTA and CDR2 FQGTGA. Unmatched junction bases numbered 5, after V lost 4 bases and J lost 3 bases. CDR3 sequence reads: CASSSRDRVTDTQYF. The CDR3 DNA reads as TGTGCCAGCAGCTCCCGGGACAGGGTAACAGATACGCAGTATTTT.

V is TRBV28 and J is TRBJ1-2, with unresolved D. Deletions cut 5 bases from V and 0 bases from J, with 13 bases between. The CDR3 length is 15 residues. The germline CDR1 and CDR2 sequences are MDHEN and SYDVKM. The CDR3 coding sequence is TGTGCCAGCAGTCCCGCCGGGGAATCTAACTATGGCTACACCTTC. Amino acids: CASSPAGESNYGYTF.

The CDR3 loop is CASSLMSGGVHDTQYF. The CDR3 coding sequence is TGTGCCAGCAGCTTAATGTCTGGGGGCGTACACGATACGCAGTATTTT. The chain links TRBV7-3 to TRBJ2-3; weak D call: TRBD1 (6 bases). The CDR3 extends over 16 amino acids. V gave up 1 base and J gave up 6 bases, with 17 bases separating them. Germline lookup yields CDR1 SGHTA and CDR2 FQGTGA.

The sample holds one count of this clone. Within the sample, other DNA sequences also encode this same CDR3. V gene TRBV27 combines with J gene TRBJ2-7; 8 nucleotides match TRBD2. V trimming: 2 bases; J trimming: 4 bases; junction bases outside the gene matches: 4. The CDR3 extends over 14 amino acids. From germline, CDR1 is MNHEY and CDR2 SMNVEV (reference sequence). The CDR3 nucleotides are TGTGCCAGCAGTTTAGTAGCGGGAAGTTACGAGCAGTACTTC. Its protein product is CASSLVAGSYEQYF.

The rearrangement joins TRBV28 to TRBJ2-3; tentatively, D is TRBD2 (6 bases). Trimming took 5 bases from V and 0 from J, leaving 12 bases between them. CDR3 length equals 15 residues. Germline assignment: CDR1 MDHEN and CDR2 SYDVKM. The CDR3 DNA follows: TGTGCCAGCAGTGAGGGACTCGGAAGCACAGATACGCAGTATTTT. Translating it yields CASSEGLGSTDTQYF. The variable domain in full, with the rest retrieved from reference TRBV28 and TRBJ2-3, is DVKVTQSSRYLVKRTGEKVFLECVQDMDHENMFWYRQDPGLGLRLIYFSYDVKMKEKGDIPEGYSVSREKKERFSLILESASTNQTSMYLCASSEGLGSTDTQYFGPGTRLTVL.

The CDR3 here is CASIGNTGELFF. Here the CDR3 DNA reads TGTGCCAGCATCGGGAACACCGGGGAGCTGTTTTTT. The rearrangement uses TRBV2 and TRBJ2-2; D unclear. V lost 7 bases to trimming and J lost 1 base, with 4 bases between them. The CDR3 spans 12 residues. Germline CDR1 is SNHLY and CDR2 is FYNNEI. Drawing the rest from reference TRBV2 and TRBJ2-2, the complete variable domain is EPEVTQTPSHQVTQMGQEVILRCVPISNHLYFYWYRQILGQKVEFLVSFYNNEISEKSEIFDDQFSVERPDGSNFTLKIRSTKLEDSAMYFCASIGNTGELFFGEGSRLTVL.

In this sample, this clone turned up a few times. The chain has TRBV19 and TRBJ1-1; 9 bases align to TRBD1. V shed 6 bases and J 1 base; nucleotides not matched to a gene: 6. CDR1 is LNHDA and CDR2 is SQIVND in the germline V gene (reference sequence). The CDR3 spans 15 residues. The CDR3 DNA follows: TGTGCCAGTAGGGGGACAGGGTACGGGAACACTGAAGCTTTCTTT. Protein: CASRGTGYGNTEAFF.

The chain couples TRBV11-2 to TRBJ2-5, with a possible D match to TRBD1 (8 bases). The J call may be wrong; the DNA end is better matched by TRBJ2-7. This CDR3 has 13 residues. Germline V gene data show CDR1 as SGHAT and CDR2 as FQNNGV. CDR3 sequence (DNA): TGTGCCTGGGAGGACAGGGAGGGGAGCGAGCAGTACTTC. This sequence encodes CAWEDREGSEQYF.

The chain carries TRBV5-4 and TRBJ1-2; 7 bases agree with TRBD1. The CDR3 has 14 amino acids. Germline CDR1 is SGHNT and CDR2 is YYREEE (reference sequence). Germline trimming cut 2 bases from V and 5 bases from J; bases unmatched to any gene: 6. The CDR3 protein is CASSFETGPYGYTF. The CDR3 bases are TGTGCCAGCAGCTTTGAGACAGGGCCGTATGGCTACACCTTC.

The chain joins TRBV27 to TRBJ2-5, with TRBD1 matching over 8 bases. The germline V gene has CDR1 MNHEY and CDR2 SMNVEV (reference sequence). There are 15 residues in the CDR3. V shed 7 bases, J shed 4 bases, and the junction held 11 bases outside the gene matches. The chain's CDR3 is CASTSRTGFRETQYF. DNA for the CDR3: TGTGCCAGCACTTCCAGGACAGGGTTTAGAGAGACCCAGTACTTC.

The J gene is TRBJ1-1, the V gene TRBV5-1; D is unresolved. V was shortened by 0 bases and J by 4 bases, with 7 bases between the two germline ends. This CDR3 has 13 amino acids. Germline assignment: CDR1 SGHRS and CDR2 YFSETQ. CDR3 protein: CASSLVVSTEAFF. CDR3 DNA: TGCGCCAGCAGCTTGGTTGTCAGCACTGAAGCTTTCTTT.

This clone has just a few counts. This chain connects TRBV9 to TRBJ1-2, with D possibly being TRBD1 (6 bases). Trimming took 3 bases from V and 12 from J, leaving 12 bases between them. Germline-derived CDR1 and CDR2 are SGDLS and YYNGEE. The CDR3 length is 11 residues. The CDR3 is CASSGEQGDTF. The CDR3 nucleotides read TGTGCCAGCAGCGGGGAACAGGGAGACACCTTC.

The chain has TRBV4-1 and TRBJ2-1, with TRBD2 matching 7 bases. Trimming took 0 bases from V and 9 from J; bases not matched to a gene: 14. The CDR3 is 17 amino acids. Germline values: CDR1 MGHRA, CDR2 YSYEKL. In DNA, the CDR3 is TGCGCCAGCAGCCAAGATTCAGGACTAGGACTTAATAGTGAGCAGTTCTTC. It is translated as CASSQDSGLGLNSEQFF.

V is TRBV25-1 and J is TRBJ2-3; TRBD1 is a possible D gene (6 bases). The CDR3 length is 14 residues. V was cut by 4 bases and J by 1 base, with 9 bases left in between. The V gene's germline CDR1 is MGHDK and CDR2 SYGVNS. CDR3 in amino acids: CASSAGVGTDTQYF. The DNA for the CDR3 is TGTGCCAGCAGTGCAGGGGTGGGCACAGATACGCAGTATTTT.

This clone was recorded many times. This sequence joins TRBV5-1 and TRBJ1-1; D is unresolved. The germline V and J ends were trimmed by 7 bases and 7 bases, with 17 bases remaining between them. Germline V gene data show CDR1 as SGHRS and CDR2 as YFSETQ. This CDR3 spans 13 amino acids. CDR3 nucleotides: TGCGCCAGCTTTTTAAGCCCAGGTCTTGAAGCTTTCTTT. Its translation is CASFLSPGLEAFF.

J is TRBJ2-3 and V is TRBV11-2; D is ambiguous. With 1 base removed from V and 2 bases from J, the gap between germline ends came to 7 bases. Germline lookup yields CDR1 SGHAT and CDR2 FQNNGV. This CDR3 spans 14 amino acids. CDR3 coding DNA: TGTGCCAGCAGCTTAGTTCCGGTCACAGATACGCAGTATTTT. This codes for CASSLVPVTDTQYF.

V and J are TRBV18 and TRBJ2-7, with 8 bases lining up with TRBD1. Germline CDR1 and CDR2: KGHSH and LQKENI. Unmatched junction bases numbered 13, after V lost 3 bases and J lost 3 bases. The CDR3 is 17 residues long. The CDR3 is CASSPPVGQGSNYEQYF. The CDR3 DNA follows: TGTGCCAGCTCACCTCCAGTCGGACAGGGATCTAACTACGAGCAGTACTTC.

The genes are TRBV7-9 and TRBJ2-5; D is perhaps TRBD1 (6 bases). Germline V gene lookup returns CDR1 SEHNR and CDR2 FQNEAQ (reference sequence). The CDR3 spans 16 residues. V dropped 5 bases and J dropped 4 bases, with 20 bases sitting between them. The CDR3 reads CASSSNDRFEGETQYF. CDR3 coding DNA: TGTGCCAGCAGCAGTAATGACAGGTTTGAGGGAGAGACCCAGTACTTC.

The rearrangement uses TRBV5-5 and TRBJ1-1; D might be TRBD1 (5 bases). Germline V gene sequence: CDR1 SGHKS, CDR2 YYEKEE (reference sequence). This CDR3 spans 15 amino acids. Deletions cut 6 bases from V and 6 bases from J, with 21 bases between. CDR3 residues: CASTLGVGPGAEAFF. CDR3 coding DNA: TGTGCCAGCACCCTCGGGGTCGGGCCGGGGGCTGAAGCTTTCTTT.

This chain links TRBV27 with TRBJ2-7; 11 bases agree with TRBD2. J lost 3 bases, V lost 4 bases, and 5 bases had no gene match. The germline V gene encodes CDR1 MNHEY and CDR2 SMNVEV (reference sequence). This CDR3 region has 15 residues. CDR3 in amino acids: CASSSPGLAGYEQYF. CDR3 sequence (DNA): TGTGCCAGCAGTTCCCCCGGACTAGCGGGCTACGAGCAGTACTTC.

The chain recombines TRBV9 with TRBJ1-1; maybe TRBD1 (5 bases). This CDR3 spans 13 amino acids. The germline V gene encodes CDR1 SGDLS and CDR2 YYNGEE. The V end lost 3 bases, the J end lost 0 bases, and 6 bases lay between the germline ends. The CDR3: CASSGGVNTEAFF. The CDR3 DNA reads as TGTGCCAGCAGCGGGGGGGTGAACACTGAAGCTTTCTTT.

Only one count was recorded for this clone. The chain couples TRBV19 to TRBJ2-3; 10 bases fit TRBD1. Germline V gene data show CDR1 as LNHDA and CDR2 as SQIVND (reference sequence). This CDR3 has 16 amino acids. V trimming: 6 bases; J trimming: 3 bases; junction bases outside the gene matches: 9. The chain's CDR3 is CASREATGGLTDTQYF. Here the CDR3 DNA reads TGTGCCAGTAGGGAGGCGACAGGGGGCTTGACAGATACGCAGTATTTT. Full variable domain (remainder filled in from reference TRBV19 and TRBJ2-3): DGGITQSPKYLFRKEGQNVTLSCEQNLNHDAMYWYRQDPGQGLRLIYYSQIVNDFQKGDIAEGYSVSREKKESFPLTVTSAQKNPTAFYLCASREATGGLTDTQYFGPGTRLTVL.

The rearrangement uses TRBV9 and TRBJ2-2; possibly TRBD2 for D (5 bases). The CDR3 runs 16 residues. V was shortened by 0 bases and J by 4 bases, with 13 bases between the two germline ends. Germline CDR1 is SGDLS and CDR2 is YYNGEE. The CDR3 region is CASSVEGSPGTGELFF. CDR3 in DNA: TGTGCCAGCAGCGTAGAAGGGAGTCCGGGCACCGGGGAGCTGTTTTTT.

The chain couples TRBV7-9 to TRBJ2-1; 10 bases line up with TRBD2. V trimming: 5 bases; J trimming: 12 bases; junction bases outside the gene matches: 13. Germline V gene lookup returns CDR1 SEHNR and CDR2 FQNEAQ (reference sequence). The CDR3 has 15 residues. In DNA form, the CDR3 reads TGTGCCAGCAGCCTCTCGACGTGGGTAGCGGGAGGGCAGTTCTTC. Translating gives CASSLSTWVAGGQFF. Drawing the rest from reference TRBV7-9 and TRBJ2-1, the complete variable domain is DTGVSQNPRHKITKRGQNVTFRCDPISEHNRLYWYRQTLGQGPEFLTYFQNEAQLEKSRLLSDRFSAERPKGSFSTLEIQRTEQGDSAMYLCASSLSTWVAGGQFFGPGTRLTVL.

This clone was found a few times. V and J are TRBV9 and TRBJ1-2; a possible D gene is TRBD1 (5 bases). Trimming removed 3 bases at V and 5 bases at J, with 20 bases between. This CDR3 is 16 amino acids long. In germline, CDR1 is SGDLS, CDR2 YYNGEE. The DNA for the CDR3 is TGTGCCAGCAGCGACGACCCCGGGACGGCCCAATATGGCTACACCTTC. Protein sequence: CASSDDPGTAQYGYTF.

The J gene is TRBJ1-1, the V gene TRBV28, with D unresolved. Per germline, CDR1 MDHEN and CDR2 SYDVKM. V was trimmed by 6 bases and J by 5 bases, leaving 16 bases between them. This CDR3 is 14 amino acids long. CDR3 sequence: CASSLRIRGTEAFF. The CDR3 DNA follows: TGTGCCAGCAGCTTACGGATCCGAGGGACTGAAGCTTTCTTT.

The V gene is TRBV2, the J gene TRBJ1-5, with TRBD1 as a possible D gene (5 bases). The CDR3 totals 16 residues. V gave up 4 bases and J gave up 2 bases, with 15 bases separating them. Germline V gene sequence: CDR1 SNHLY, CDR2 FYNNEI. CDR3 sequence reads: CASSGGLGWGNQPQHF. The CDR3, as DNA: TGTGCCAGCAGTGGGGGCCTGGGGTGGGGCAATCAGCCCCAGCATTTT. The complete variable domain, with remaining parts taken from reference TRBV2 and TRBJ1-5, reads EPEVTQTPSHQVTQMGQEVILRCVPISNHLYFYWYRQILGQKVEFLVSFYNNEISEKSEIFDDQFSVERPDGSNFTLKIRSTKLEDSAMYFCASSGGLGWGNQPQHFGDGTRLSIL.

The chain links TRBV7-3 to TRBJ2-1; TRBD2 agrees at 10 bases. Germline loops: CDR1 SGHTA, CDR2 FQGTGA. V dropped 5 bases and J dropped 3; count of bases not matched to a gene: 4. The CDR3 spans 15 residues. For the CDR3, the DNA is TGTGCCAGCAGCCGAACTAGCGGGGACTACAATGAGCAGTTCTTC. This gives the protein CASSRTSGDYNEQFF. Full variable domain (missing parts from reference TRBV7-3 and TRBJ2-1): GAGVSQTPSNKVTEKGKYVELRCDPISGHTALYWYRQSLGQGPEFLIYFQGTGAADDSGLPNDRFFAVRPEGSVSTLKIQRTERGDSAVYLCASSRTSGDYNEQFFGPGTRLTVL.

This sequence joins TRBV2 and TRBJ2-2; TRBD2 agrees at 16 bases. This CDR3 spans 16 amino acids. Looked up from germline, CDR1 is SNHLY and CDR2 is FYNNEI. Germline trimming cut 6 bases from V and 6 bases from J; bases unmatched to any gene: 4. CDR3 sequence (DNA): TGTGCCAGCAGGGGGACTAGCGGGAGGGTCGCCGGGGAGCTGTTTTTT. Its translation is CASRGTSGRVAGELFF.